These 24 T cell receptor beta chains share one sample of origin, sequenced in a study of Graves' ophthalmopathy and Graves' hyperthyroidism. Amplified material comprised TCR beta CDR3 regions derived from RNA transcripts. Amplification began with first-round RT-PCR using HTBI primers, then second-round multiplex PCR was performed. TCRdb passed the multiplex PCR reads through MiXCR, listing each CDR3 protein once. Of 350,000 to 450,000 distinct CDR3 sequences in the sample, 20% to 25% were seen once. Source material: peripheral blood. These receptors all come from a woman aged 18-29 years with stable Graves' hyperthyroidism.

This clonotype was seen ten or more times. V is TRBV2 and J is TRBJ2-5; TRBD2 aligns across 11 bases. Germline V gives CDR1 SNHLY, CDR2 FYNNEI. V was clipped by 5 bases and J by 5 bases; unmatched bases: 7. The CDR3 runs to 15 residues. CDR3 in amino acids: CASSILAGGAETQYF. Here the CDR3 DNA reads TGTGCCAGCAGTATCCTAGCGGGAGGCGCGGAGACCCAGTACTTC.

This clonotype has a count of ten or more. The rearrangement uses TRBV29-1 and TRBJ1-1; D remains unclear. The germline V gene has CDR1 SQVTM and CDR2 ANQGSEA. The CDR3 loop spans 16 amino acids. Trimming took off 4 bases at V and 0 bases at J, with 18 bases between the two ends. The CDR3 here is CSVVWLIGQMNTEAFF. The CDR3 DNA sequence: TGCAGCGTTGTTTGGTTGATCGGGCAGATGAACACTGAAGCTTTCTTT.

This clonotype has a handful of counts. The rearrangement uses TRBV5-1 and TRBJ2-7, with 7 bases matching TRBD2. Germline CDR1 and CDR2: SGHRS and YFSETQ. The J segment lost 0 bases and the V segment lost 4 bases, leaving 4 bases of the junction unmatched. This CDR3 is 14 amino acids long. CDR3 DNA sequence: TGCGCCAGCAGCGGCAGGGACTACTCCTACGAGCAGTACTTC. Its protein product is CASSGRDYSYEQYF.

This clonotype showed up many times. The J gene is TRBJ2-6, the V gene TRBV6-1; no clear D. Trimming took 4 bases from V and 0 from J, leaving 13 bases between them. The length of the CDR3 is 17 residues. Germline V gene sequence: CDR1 MNHNS, CDR2 SASEGT. The chain's CDR3 is CASSVGLLSSGANVLTF. The CDR3 DNA sequence: TGTGCCAGCAGTGTAGGGTTGTTATCCTCTGGGGCCAACGTCCTGACTTTC.

The rearrangement links TRBV25-1 to TRBJ1-2; D not certain. The CDR3 totals 13 residues. Trimming cost V 2 bases and J 8 bases, with 12 bases left between them. From germline, CDR1 is MGHDK and CDR2 SYGVNS. DNA for the CDR3: TGTGCCAGCAGTGAACTACAGCTAGGAGGCTACACCTTC. Encoded protein: CASSELQLGGYTF.

The genes are TRBV30 and TRBJ1-2; 7 bases line up with TRBD1. The CDR3 consists of 15 residues. Germline V gene sequence: CDR1 GTSNPN, CDR2 SVGIG (reference sequence). V lost 1 base, J lost 0 bases, and 5 bases stayed unmatched. The CDR3 reads CAWSGGDSSNYGYTF. The CDR3 coding sequence is TGTGCCTGGAGTGGTGGGGACAGCTCTAACTATGGCTACACCTTC.

The sample holds many counts of this clonotype. This chain joins TRBV7-2 and TRBJ1-6, with 7 positions matching TRBD1. The CDR3 is made up of 15 amino acids. Germline CDR1 reads SGHTA; CDR2 reads FQGNSA. J was trimmed by 8 bases and V by 4 bases; bases with no gene match: 8. The CDR3 is CASSSGQATDSPLHF. For the CDR3, the DNA is TGTGCCAGCAGCTCAGGACAGGCCACGGATTCACCCCTCCACTTT.

The chain has TRBV29-1 and TRBJ2-2, with D perhaps matching TRBD1 or TRBD2 (5 bases each). The V gene's germline CDR1 is SQVTM and CDR2 ANQGSEA. V gave up 0 bases and J gave up 4 bases, with 12 bases separating them. This CDR3 has 15 amino acids. CDR3 in amino acids: CSVEEADGGTGELFF. The CDR3, as DNA: TGCAGCGTTGAAGAGGCAGATGGGGGCACCGGGGAGCTGTTTTTT.

This clonotype was detected only a few times. CDR3 nucleotide sequence: TGTGCCAGCTCACTATCCGGGACGGGATTTAACACCGGGGAGCTGTTTTTT. This encodes CASSLSGTGFNTGELFF. The chain employs TRBV18 and TRBJ2-2; either TRBD1 or TRBD2 may fit D (5 bases each). V lost 4 bases and J 2 bases, leaving 17 bases between the germline ends. Looked up from germline, CDR1 is KGHSH and CDR2 is LQKENI. The CDR3 extends over 17 amino acids.

This chain connects TRBV7-8 to TRBJ2-1; TRBD1 or TRBD2 may be the D gene (6 bases each). The CDR3 sequence is 15 residues long. Looked up from germline, CDR1 is SGHVS and CDR2 is FQNEAQ. Trimming removed 6 bases at V and 8 bases at J, with 20 bases between. CDR3 nucleotides: TGTGCCAGCAGTTTTAGGGGGGAGCTGGGCGATGAGCAGTTCTTC. This encodes CASSFRGELGDEQFF.

This clonotype was recorded many times. The V and J genes are TRBV6-1 and TRBJ1-1; tentatively, D is TRBD1 (5 bases). With 1 base removed from V and 1 base from J, the gap between germline ends came to 10 bases. The germline V gene has CDR1 MNHNS and CDR2 SASEGT. The CDR3 runs to 15 residues. CDR3 bases: TGTGCCAGCAGTGAAGAGGGGCAGGCGAACACTGAAGCTTTCTTT. Protein: CASSEEGQANTEAFF.

The sample holds many counts of this clonotype. DNA of the CDR3: TGTGCCAGCATCTCGGGGGGGCTCTGGACTGAAGCTTTCTTT. Encoded protein: CASISGGLWTEAFF. V usage is TRBV12-3 or TRBV12-4 and J usage is TRBJ1-1; the D gene is possibly TRBD1 (6 bases). V lost 7 bases, J lost 5 bases, and 17 bases lay in between. The length of the CDR3 is 14 residues.

This clonotype has a count of ten or more. The chain is built from TRBV12-3 or TRBV12-4 and TRBJ2-7, with D uncertain. Between the trimmed V and J ends, which lost 6 bases and 5 bases, there was a span of 11 bases. The CDR3 spans 12 residues. CDR3: CASSPDHNEQYF. DNA of the CDR3: TGTGCCAGCAGCCCCGACCACAACGAGCAGTACTTC.

This clonotype has ten or more counts. The chain couples TRBV6-5 to TRBJ1-2, with D hard to call. CDR1 and CDR2 (germline): MNHEY, SVGAGI. Trimming took off 2 bases at V and 4 bases at J, with 14 bases between the two ends. The CDR3 has 15 amino acids. CDR3 amino acids: CASSYLRDGVYGYTF. CDR3 DNA sequence: TGTGCCAGCAGTTACCTTCGGGATGGGGTCTATGGCTACACCTTC.

This clonotype was seen many times. This chain links TRBV20-1 with TRBJ2-7; TRBD1 agrees at 7 bases. The CDR3 extends over 13 amino acids. Losses at the gene ends were 3 bases for V and 1 base for J; bases not matched to a gene: 3. The germline gives CDR1 DFQATT, CDR2 SNEGSKA (reference sequence). The CDR3 region is CSARADRSYEQYF. The CDR3 DNA is TGCAGTGCTAGGGCGGACAGGTCCTACGAGCAGTACTTC.

This clonotype was found many times. The chain combines TRBV11-3 with TRBJ1-6; 7 bases agree with TRBD1. V lost 5 bases, J lost 7 bases, and 5 bases stayed unmatched. The CDR3 runs 14 residues. Germline V CDR1 and CDR2: SGHNT, YENEEA. This chain's CDR3 is CASSRGTENSPLHF. The CDR3 coding sequence is TGTGCCAGCAGCCGCGGGACAGAAAATTCACCCCTCCACTTT.

This clonotype was observed at least ten times. The rearrangement links TRBV29-1 to TRBJ2-5; D not resolved. Trimming shortened V by 7 bases and J by 0 bases, and 9 bases separated the two germline ends. The CDR3 spans 12 residues. The V gene's germline CDR1 is SQVTM and CDR2 ANQGSEA. This CDR3 is CSAAEYQETQYF. CDR3 bases: TGCAGCGCTGCCGAGTACCAAGAGACCCAGTACTTC.

This clonotype has a count of ten or more. The rearrangement links TRBV19 to TRBJ2-3, with TRBD2 identical over 7 bases. After removal of 3 bases from V and 1 base from J, the junction contained 13 bases not matched to a gene. The CDR3 is made up of 18 amino acids. Germline V gene sequence: CDR1 LNHDA, CDR2 SQIVND (reference sequence). The CDR3 bases are TGTGCCAGTAGTATCGATCGGGACTACCTTATCCGCACAGATACGCAGTATTTT. Its protein is CASSIDRDYLIRTDTQYF.

The V and J genes are TRBV7-6 and TRBJ2-7; D not certain. CDR3 length: 15 residues. Germline CDR1 is SGHVS and CDR2 is FNYEAQ. V lost 1 base, J lost 2 bases, and 12 bases lay in between. CDR3 region: CASSLGSREAYEQYF. CDR3 DNA sequence: TGTGCCAGCAGCTTAGGGTCGCGCGAAGCCTACGAGCAGTACTTC. The variable domain in full, with the rest retrieved from reference TRBV7-6 and TRBJ2-7, is GAGVSQSPRYKVTKRGQDVALRCDPISGHVSLYWYRQALGQGPEFLTYFNYEAQQDKSGLPNDRFSAERPEGSISTLTIQRTEQRDSAMYRCASSLGSREAYEQYFGPGTRLTVT.

The chain combines TRBV19 with TRBJ2-2; 8 nucleotides agree with TRBD2. The germline V gene has CDR1 LNHDA and CDR2 SQIVND (reference sequence). This CDR3 comprises 15 residues. The ends lost 2 bases at V and 5 bases at J; junction bases unmatched: 4. CDR3 residues: CASSIRPSGTGELFF. CDR3 nucleotides: TGTGCCAGTAGTATACGGCCTAGCGGGACCGGGGAGCTGTTTTTT.

At least ten counts were recorded for this clonotype. V gene TRBV29-1 combines with J gene TRBJ1-1, with 9 positions matching TRBD1. The CDR3 contains 13 residues. J lost 0 bases, V lost 7 bases, and 3 bases had no gene match. Germline V CDR1 and CDR2: SQVTM, ANQGSEA. The CDR3 DNA is TGCAGCGGTGGGACAGGGTTGAACACTGAAGCTTTCTTT. Translation: CSGGTGLNTEAFF.

Remarks on this clonotype: At one boundary the junction diverges from the germline segment, which might be a read error. V is TRBV28 and J is TRBJ2-5; perhaps TRBD1 as D (5 bases). Germline CDR1 and CDR2: MDHEN and SYDVKM. The CDR3 is 15 amino acids. The CDR3 nucleotides read TGTGCCAGCAGCCAATCGACTTGGGGCCAAGAGACCGAGGACTTC. Residues: CASSQSTWGQETEDF.

The chain has TRBV20-1 and TRBJ1-5, with D uncertain. V lost 0 bases to trimming and J lost 2 bases, with 8 bases between them. The CDR3 sequence is 14 residues long. The germline V gene encodes CDR1 DFQATT and CDR2 SNEGSKA (reference sequence). CDR3 loop: CSARDLARNQPQHF. The CDR3 nucleotides are TGCAGTGCTAGAGATCTAGCACGCAATCAGCCCCAGCATTTT.

The V gene is TRBV7-9, the J gene TRBJ2-7; D unclear. With 4 bases removed from V and 7 bases from J, the gap between germline ends came to 8 bases. Germline V gives CDR1 SEHNR, CDR2 FQNEAQ (reference sequence). The CDR3 has 11 amino acids. The CDR3: CASSSGLEQYF. The CDR3, as DNA: TGTGCCAGCAGCTCCGGGCTGGAGCAGTACTTC.